This T cell receptor beta chain was identified during a study of T-cell reconstitution after alpha-beta-depleted transplantation in children. The study, taken as a whole, reports: Among T cells one year after transplant, newly produced cells accounted for most counts and diversity. There were reportedly several hundred expanded graft clones from which alpha-beta T cells came about two months after transplant. The study traced high day-60 TCRbeta diversity in some patients to surviving recipient T cells and thymic progenitors.

There are 16 residues in the CDR3. Trimming left V 6 bases short and J 1 base short, with 18 bases between. Germline CDR1 MNHNS, CDR2 SASEGT. This clonotype was found a few times. Its antigen is unknown. Unique molecular identifiers were used in preparing the TCRbeta library. TCRdb re-called the PCR reads with MiXCR, one entry per CDR3 protein. The sample lists some 180,000 distinct CDR3 sequences; approximately 6.3% were seen once. The sample in question was PBMCs, obtained before TCRalphabeta/CD19-depleted stem cell transplant. The clonotype was recovered from a boy aged 2 to 9 with acute lymphoblastic leukemia, due to receive a stem cell transplant. The chain combines TRBV6-1 with TRBJ1-1, with D possibly being TRBD1 (6 bases). CDR3 residues: CASRRVSTGQNTEAFF. As DNA, the CDR3 is TGTGCCAGCAGGCGCGTATCGACAGGACAGAACACTGAAGCTTTCTTT.